The clone carrying this T cell receptor beta chain was detected only a few times. Its antigen remains unknown. V shed 5 bases and J shed 2 bases, with 10 bases lying between them. The germline V gene has CDR1 MNHEY and CDR2 SVGEGT. The CDR3 runs to 13 residues. These data originate in a study of T cells after yellow fever vaccination. Overall study findings and caveats: The secondary response peaked faster, at day 5 versus 15, but was weaker. Just a small share of clonotypes turned up in the CD4 compartment as well as the CD8 compartment. Booster sampling recovered most clones from primary vaccination (roughly 97% CD4, around 88% CD8).

Template switching by 5'RACE produced TCR cDNA, adding a universal primer site and UMIs. TCRdb recomputed calls from the 5' RACE reads with MiXCR, one row per CDR3 protein. There are around 360,000 distinct CDR3 sequences in the sample; approximately 10% occur only once, and 15% to 20% lies in the top ten. The chain is built from TRBV6-2 or TRBV6-3 and TRBJ2-7; D tentatively reads TRBD1 or TRBD2 (5 bases each). The material was PBMCs, obtained on the day of the first yellow fever vaccination. The clonotype originates from a man aged 18-30 years who received the YFV17D yellow fever vaccine. This CDR3 is CASSRDGPYEQYV. CDR3 sequence (DNA): TGTGCCAGCAGTCGGGACGGACCCTACGAGCAGTACGTC.